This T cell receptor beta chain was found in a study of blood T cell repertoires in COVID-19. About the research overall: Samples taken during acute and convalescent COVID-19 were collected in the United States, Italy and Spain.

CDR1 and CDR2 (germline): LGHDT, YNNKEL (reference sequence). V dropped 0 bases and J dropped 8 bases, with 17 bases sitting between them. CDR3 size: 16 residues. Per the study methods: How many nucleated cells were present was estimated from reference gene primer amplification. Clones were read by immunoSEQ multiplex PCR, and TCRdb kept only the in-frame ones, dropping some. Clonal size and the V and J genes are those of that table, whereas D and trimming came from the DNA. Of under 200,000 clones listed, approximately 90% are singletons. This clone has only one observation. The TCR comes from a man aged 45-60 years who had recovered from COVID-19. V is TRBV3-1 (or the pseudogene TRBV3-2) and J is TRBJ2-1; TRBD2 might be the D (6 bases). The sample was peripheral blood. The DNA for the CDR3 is TGTGCCAGCAGCCAAGATCGCCAGCGGGCGGTCGATGAGCAGTTCTTC. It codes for CASSQDRQRAVDEQFF.